Sequencing of this T cell receptor beta chain was carried out in a study of regulatory T cells in long-lasting Graves disease. For TCR beta, libraries came from iRepertoire HTBI primers and Arm-PCR of CDR3 regions. TCRdb re-called the multiplex PCR reads with MiXCR, one entry per CDR3 protein. The sample includes about 470,000 distinct CDR3 sequences, less than 25% of them seen just once. Time point indicated: persistent/refractory GD, antithyroid drugs over 5 years with positive TRAb. PBMC-extracted RNA yielded the TCR library. Germline loops: CDR1 DFQATT, CDR2 SNEGSKA (reference sequence). This CDR3 contains 17 residues.

The sample consisted of peripheral blood mononuclear cells (PBMCs), taken when the disease was refractory, from a patient treated with antithyroid drugs. V usage is TRBV20-1 and J usage is TRBJ2-3; TRBD2 matches 16 bases. The clonotype comes from a female donor with Graves disease. CDR3 sequence: CSAPGGTSGRAEDTQYF. CDR3 nucleotides: TGCAGCGCCCCCGGGGGGACTAGCGGGAGGGCTGAAGATACGCAGTATTTT.